The entry below gives a single T cell receptor (beta chain) sequence along with its context. This sample is part of a study of molecular identifiers for immune sequencing clone quantification. Using its own MiXCR run on the PCR reads, TCRdb lists one record per CDR3 protein. The data contain 85,000 to 120,000 distinct CDR3 sequences, about a third of them singletons. The length of the CDR3 is 13 residues. The germline V gene has CDR1 SQVTM and CDR2 ANQGSEA. Between the trimmed V and J ends, which lost 3 bases and 2 bases, there was a span of 8 bases. The chain employs TRBV29-1 and TRBJ2-1, with a tentative D call TRBD2 (6 bases). The receptor was isolated from a human donor in good health. Some libraries in this study had Jurkat cell RNA spiked in. Sample: naive CD8+ T cells from blood, with Jurkat cell RNA spiked in. Indicated subset: FACS-sorted CD8+CD4-CCR7+CD45RA+ naive T cells. The CDR3 DNA follows: TGCAGCGTTGATTCGGGGGCCTACAATGAGCAGTTCTTC. It specifies CSVDSGAYNEQFF.